This entry features one T cell receptor (beta chain) sequence. Through a sample-barcoded 5' primer and a J-beta primer mix, a second PCR was run for roughly 6 to 12 cycles. Any given sample supplied a minimum of 2.5 million CDR3-containing paired-end reads. MiXCR, run by TCRdb on the 5' RACE reads, gives a single entry per CDR3 protein. The table lists approximately 900,000 distinct CDR3 sequences, roughly 50% of them singletons. Trimming at V came to 8 bases and at J to 2 bases, leaving 6 bases not matched to a gene. Germline CDR1 and CDR2: MNHNY and SVGAGI (reference sequence). The CDR3 runs 13 residues. There were healthy Caucasian individuals from Russia, aged about 6 to 100, serving as donors. The draw of peripheral blood yielded about 9.4 milliliters from each donor. These data are taken from a study of blood T cells in healthy people across ages.

This TCR derives from a man aged 25 to 40 in good health. Sequences were obtained from blood. The chain links TRBV6-6 to TRBJ2-7, with 7 bases aligning to TRBD1. In DNA form, the CDR3 reads TGTGCCAGCTACGCCCAGGGGGCCTACGAGCAGTACTTC. Its translation: CASYAQGAYEQYF.